The TCR beta chain under discussion was sequenced for a study of shared clonotypes between healthy human individuals. The germline V gene encodes CDR1 SGDLS and CDR2 YYNGEE. V lost 0 bases to trimming and J lost 4 bases, with 11 bases between them. This CDR3 contains 15 residues. This clone is a singleton in its sample. TCRdb's copy holds only in-frame clones and misses some; the assay was immunoSEQ multiplex PCR. The profile covers about 1.1 million clones, with approximately 80% appearing a single time and roughly 0.9% taken by the ten largest. The source material was memory CD4+ T cells from PBMCs. Subset specified: CD45RA-negative fraction. The source of this sequence is a man younger than 35 in good health. Some clones in this sample may be carry-over from other donors' samples. V is TRBV9 and J is TRBJ2-1; weak D call: TRBD2 (5 bases). CDR3 nucleotides: TGTGCCAGCAGCGTAGCCCCGGACTTATACAATGAGCAGTTCTTC. Its protein product is CASSVAPDLYNEQFF.